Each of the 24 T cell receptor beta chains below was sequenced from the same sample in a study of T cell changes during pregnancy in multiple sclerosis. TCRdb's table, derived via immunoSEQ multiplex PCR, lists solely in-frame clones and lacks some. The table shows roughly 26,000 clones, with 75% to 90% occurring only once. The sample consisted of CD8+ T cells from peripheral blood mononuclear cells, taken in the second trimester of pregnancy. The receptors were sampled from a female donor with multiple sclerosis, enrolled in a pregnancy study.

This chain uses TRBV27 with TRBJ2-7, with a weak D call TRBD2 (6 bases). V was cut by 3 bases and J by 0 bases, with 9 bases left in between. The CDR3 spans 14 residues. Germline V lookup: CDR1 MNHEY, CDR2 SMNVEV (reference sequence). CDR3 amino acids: CASSFGGNSYEQYF. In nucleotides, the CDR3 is TGTGCCAGCAGTTTTGGCGGGAACTCCTACGAGCAGTACTTC.

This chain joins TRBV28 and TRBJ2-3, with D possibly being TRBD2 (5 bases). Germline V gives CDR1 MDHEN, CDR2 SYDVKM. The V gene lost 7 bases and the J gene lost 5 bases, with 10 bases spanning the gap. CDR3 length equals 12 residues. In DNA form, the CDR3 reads TGTGCCAGCACCGGACTTCAAGATACGCAGTATTTT. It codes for CASTGLQDTQYF. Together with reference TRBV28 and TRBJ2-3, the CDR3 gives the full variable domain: DVKVTQSSRYLVKRTGEKVFLECVQDMDHENMFWYRQDPGLGLRLIYFSYDVKMKEKGDIPEGYSVSREKKERFSLILESASTNQTSMYLCASTGLQDTQYFGPGTRLTVL.

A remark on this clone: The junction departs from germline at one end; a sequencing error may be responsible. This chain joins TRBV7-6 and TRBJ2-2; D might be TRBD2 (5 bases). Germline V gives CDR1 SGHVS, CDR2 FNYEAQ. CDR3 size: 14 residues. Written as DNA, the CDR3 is TGTGCCAGCACCAACAGAGGGAACGCCGGGGAGCTGTTTTTT. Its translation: CASTNRGNAGELFF.

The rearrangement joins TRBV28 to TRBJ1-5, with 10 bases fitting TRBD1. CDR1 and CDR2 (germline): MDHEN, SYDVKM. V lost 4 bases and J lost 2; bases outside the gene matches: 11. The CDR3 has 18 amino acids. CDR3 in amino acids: CASSCRDRGYSGNQPQHF. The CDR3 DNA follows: TGTGCCAGCAGTTGCCGGGACAGGGGTTATAGTGGCAATCAGCCCCAGCATTTT.

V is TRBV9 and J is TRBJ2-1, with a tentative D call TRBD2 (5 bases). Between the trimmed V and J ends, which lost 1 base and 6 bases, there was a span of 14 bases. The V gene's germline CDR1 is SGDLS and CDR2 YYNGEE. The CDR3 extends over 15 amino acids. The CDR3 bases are TGTGCCAGCAGCGTAATAGTGGGAGTCGGCAATGAGCAGTTCTTC. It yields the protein CASSVIVGVGNEQFF. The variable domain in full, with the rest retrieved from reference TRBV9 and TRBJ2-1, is DSGVTQTPKHLITATGQRVTLRCSPRSGDLSVYWYQQSLDQGLQFLIQYYNGEERAKGNILERFSAQQFPDLHSELNLSSLELGDSALYFCASSVIVGVGNEQFFGPGTRLTVL.

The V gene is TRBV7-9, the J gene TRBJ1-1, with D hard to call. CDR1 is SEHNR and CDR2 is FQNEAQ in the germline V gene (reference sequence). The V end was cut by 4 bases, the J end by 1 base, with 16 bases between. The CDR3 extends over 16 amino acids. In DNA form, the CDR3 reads TGTGCCAGCAGCTCCCGCCTACGGGGTTGGAACACTGAAGCTTTCTTT. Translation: CASSSRLRGWNTEAFF.

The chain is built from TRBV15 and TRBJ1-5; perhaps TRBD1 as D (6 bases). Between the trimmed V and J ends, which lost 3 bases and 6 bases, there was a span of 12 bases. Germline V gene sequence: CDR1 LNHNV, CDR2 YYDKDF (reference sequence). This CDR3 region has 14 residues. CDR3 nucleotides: TGTGCCACCAGCAGTTCAGGGGAAGCTCAGCCCCAGCATTTT. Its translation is CATSSSGEAQPQHF. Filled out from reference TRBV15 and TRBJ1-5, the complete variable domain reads DAMVIQNPRYQVTQFGKPVTLSCSQTLNHNVMYWYQQKSSQAPKLLFHYYDKDFNNEADTPDNFQSRRPNTSFCFLDIRSPGLGDTAMYLCATSSSGEAQPQHFGDGTRLSIL.

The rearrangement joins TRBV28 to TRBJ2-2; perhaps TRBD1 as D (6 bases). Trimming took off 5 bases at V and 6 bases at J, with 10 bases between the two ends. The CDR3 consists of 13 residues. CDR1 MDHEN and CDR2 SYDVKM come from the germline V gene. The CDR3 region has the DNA TGTGCCAGCAGTATAACAGGGTCCGGGGAGCTGTTTTTT. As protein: CASSITGSGELFF.

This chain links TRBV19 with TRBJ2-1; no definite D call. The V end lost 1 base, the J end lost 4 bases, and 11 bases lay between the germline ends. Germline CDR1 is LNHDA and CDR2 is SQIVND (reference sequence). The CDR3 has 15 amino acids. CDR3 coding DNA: TGTGCCAGTAGTATAGGTACGGAGCTTTACAATGAGCAGTTCTTC. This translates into CASSIGTELYNEQFF.

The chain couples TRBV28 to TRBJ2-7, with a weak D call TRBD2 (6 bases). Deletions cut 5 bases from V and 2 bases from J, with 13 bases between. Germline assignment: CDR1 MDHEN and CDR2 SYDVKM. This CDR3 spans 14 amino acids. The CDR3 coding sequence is TGTGCCAGCAGTGTGCGACTAGTTGCCTACGAGCAGTACTTC. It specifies CASSVRLVAYEQYF.

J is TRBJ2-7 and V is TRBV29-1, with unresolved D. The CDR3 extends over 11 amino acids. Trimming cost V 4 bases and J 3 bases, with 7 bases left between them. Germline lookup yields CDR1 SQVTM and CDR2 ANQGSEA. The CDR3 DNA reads TGCAGCGTTGTTAGCCGCTACGAGCAGTACTTC. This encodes CSVVSRYEQYF.

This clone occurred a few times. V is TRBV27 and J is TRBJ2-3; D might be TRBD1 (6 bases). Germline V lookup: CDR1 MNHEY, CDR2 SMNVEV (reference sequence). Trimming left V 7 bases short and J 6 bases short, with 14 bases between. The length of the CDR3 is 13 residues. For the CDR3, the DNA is TGTGCCAGCACCAACAGGGCGTGGGATACGCAGTATTTT. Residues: CASTNRAWDTQYF.

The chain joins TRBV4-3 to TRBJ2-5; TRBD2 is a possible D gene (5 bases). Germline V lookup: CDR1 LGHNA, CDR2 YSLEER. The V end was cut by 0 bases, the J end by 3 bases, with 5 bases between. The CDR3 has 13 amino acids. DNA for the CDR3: TGCGCCAGCAGCCAAGACGGGGAAGAGACCCAGTACTTC. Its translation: CASSQDGEETQYF.

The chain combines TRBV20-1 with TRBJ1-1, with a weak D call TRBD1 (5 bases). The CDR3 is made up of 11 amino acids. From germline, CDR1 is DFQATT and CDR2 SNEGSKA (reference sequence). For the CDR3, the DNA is TGCTCCACGGGGGGGAGCACTGAAGCTTTCTTT. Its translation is CSTGGSTEAFF.

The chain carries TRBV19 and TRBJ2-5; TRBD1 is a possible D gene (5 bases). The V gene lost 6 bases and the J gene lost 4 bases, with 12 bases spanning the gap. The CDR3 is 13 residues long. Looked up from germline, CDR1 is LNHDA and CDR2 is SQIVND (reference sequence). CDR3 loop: CASSEQEPETQYF. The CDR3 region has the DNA TGTGCCAGTAGCGAACAGGAACCAGAGACCCAGTACTTC.

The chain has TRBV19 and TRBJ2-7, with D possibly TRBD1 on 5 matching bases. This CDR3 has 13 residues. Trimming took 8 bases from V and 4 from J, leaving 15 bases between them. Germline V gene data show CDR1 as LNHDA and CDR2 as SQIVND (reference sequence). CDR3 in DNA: TGTGCCAGTGCGCTGGGGCATTCATACGAGCAGTACTTC. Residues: CASALGHSYEQYF.

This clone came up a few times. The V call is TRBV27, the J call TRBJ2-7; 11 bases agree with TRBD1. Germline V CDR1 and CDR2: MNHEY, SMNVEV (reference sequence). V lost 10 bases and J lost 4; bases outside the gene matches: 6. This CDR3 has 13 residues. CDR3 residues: CATSGTGGYEQYF. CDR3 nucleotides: TGTGCCACCTCCGGGACAGGGGGGTACGAGCAGTACTTC.

This CDR3 is CSVGGEGPAYTQYF. Here the CDR3 DNA reads TGCAGCGTGGGGGGGGAGGGCCCGGCGTATACGCAGTATTTT. The chain carries TRBV29-1 and TRBJ2-3; TRBD2 aligns across 7 bases. Trimming at V came to 6 bases and at J to 7 bases, leaving 13 bases not matched to a gene. This CDR3 is 14 amino acids long. Per the germline V gene, CDR1 is SQVTM and CDR2 is ANQGSEA.

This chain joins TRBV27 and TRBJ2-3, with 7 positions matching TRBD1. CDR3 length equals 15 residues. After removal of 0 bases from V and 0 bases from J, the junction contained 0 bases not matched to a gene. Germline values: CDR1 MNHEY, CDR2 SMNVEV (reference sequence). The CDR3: CASSLSDRSTDTQYF. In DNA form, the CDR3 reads TGTGCCAGCAGTTTATCGGACAGGAGCACAGATACGCAGTATTTT.

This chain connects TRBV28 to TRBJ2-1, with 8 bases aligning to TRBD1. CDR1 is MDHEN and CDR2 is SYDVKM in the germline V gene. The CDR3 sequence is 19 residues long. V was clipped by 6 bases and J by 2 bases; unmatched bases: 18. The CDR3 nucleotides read TGTGCCAGCAGAAACCGGGACAGGTCCTCCAAAGATGCCTACAATGAGCAGTTCTTC. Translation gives CASRNRDRSSKDAYNEQFF.

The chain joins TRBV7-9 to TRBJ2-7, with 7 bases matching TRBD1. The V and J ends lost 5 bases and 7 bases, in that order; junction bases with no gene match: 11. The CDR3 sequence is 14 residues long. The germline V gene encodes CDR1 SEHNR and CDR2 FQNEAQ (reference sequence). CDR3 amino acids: CASSPQGEYGEQYF. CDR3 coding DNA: TGTGCCAGCAGCCCTCAGGGGGAATATGGGGAGCAGTACTTC.

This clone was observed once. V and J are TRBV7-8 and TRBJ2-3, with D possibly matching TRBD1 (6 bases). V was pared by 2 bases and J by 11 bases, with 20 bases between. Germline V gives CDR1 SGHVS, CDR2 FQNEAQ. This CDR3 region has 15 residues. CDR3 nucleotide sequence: TGTGCCAGCAGCTTAAGGCAGGGGCCCTCCGGTGAGCAGTATTTT. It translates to CASSLRQGPSGEQYF.

CDR3 in DNA: TGTGCCAGCAGCTTGGGGGGGGCGGTTAATGAAAAACTGTTTTTT. Amino acids: CASSLGGAVNEKLFF. The genes are TRBV7-8 and TRBJ1-4; D may be TRBD1 (6 bases). Germline CDR1 is SGHVS and CDR2 is FQNEAQ. Trimming shortened V by 3 bases and J by 4 bases, and 12 bases separated the two germline ends. This CDR3 is 15 amino acids long.

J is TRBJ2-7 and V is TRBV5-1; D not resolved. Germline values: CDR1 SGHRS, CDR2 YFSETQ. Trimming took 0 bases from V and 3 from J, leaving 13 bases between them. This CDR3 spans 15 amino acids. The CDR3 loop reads CASSLDSQIIYEQYF. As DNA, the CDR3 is TGCGCCAGCAGCTTGGATTCCCAGATTATCTACGAGCAGTACTTC.